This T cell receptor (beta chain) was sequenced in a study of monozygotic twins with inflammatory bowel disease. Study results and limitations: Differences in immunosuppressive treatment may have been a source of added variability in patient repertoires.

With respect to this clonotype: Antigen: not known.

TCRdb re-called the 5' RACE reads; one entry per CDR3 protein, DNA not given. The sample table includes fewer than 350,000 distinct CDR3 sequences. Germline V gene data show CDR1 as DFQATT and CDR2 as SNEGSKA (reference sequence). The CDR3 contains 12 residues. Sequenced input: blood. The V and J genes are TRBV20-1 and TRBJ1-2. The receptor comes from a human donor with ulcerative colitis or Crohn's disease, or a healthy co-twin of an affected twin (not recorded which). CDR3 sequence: CSAPGTSYGYTF.